This TCR beta chain was recorded in a study of CD8 T cells in ankylosing spondylitis. For TCR beta, libraries came from quantitative 5'-RACE with molecular barcodes. TCRdb reprocessed the 5' RACE reads with MiXCR, giving one entry per CDR3 protein. The sample yields a few hundred thousand distinct CDR3 sequences, roughly 8% seen once. This CDR3 region has 12 residues. Trimming cost V 6 bases and J 4 bases, with 8 bases left between them. This clonotype appeared a few times. The antigen remains unidentified. Notes on the study in general: Blood from ankylosing spondylitis patients appeared to carry a characteristic roughly 8-variant TCR beta motif. There was reportedly significant enrichment of clones that were disease-linked in matched ankylosing spondylitis synovial fluid.

The sequencing sample was made of blood, either unsorted or a sorted T cell fraction (not recorded which). This TCR derives from a male donor with ankylosing spondylitis. The chain recombines TRBV12-3 or TRBV12-4 with TRBJ2-3; the D is unclear. The CDR3 loop reads CASSRPPDTQYF. The CDR3 DNA reads TGTGCCAGCAGCCGTCCTCCAGATACGCAGTATTTT.